This T cell receptor beta chain was recovered during a study of CD8 T cells in Susac syndrome. This CDR3 spans 14 amino acids. CDR1 SNHLY and CDR2 FYNNEI come from the germline V gene. J gave up 2 bases and V 4 bases, and 0 bases lay outside the gene matches. RNA in amounts of roughly 0.5 to 1 ug was reverse transcribed with random hexamers. Amplification of TCR beta CDR3 used immunoSEQ multiplex PCR across 54 Vbeta and 13 Jbeta. TCRdb recomputed calls from the immunoSEQ multiplex PCR reads with MiXCR, one row per CDR3 protein. The sample consists of 200,000 to 250,000 distinct CDR3 sequences, just under 95% of them appearing once. CD8+ and CD4+ T cells were negatively isolated; TEMRA cells were FACS-enriched.

This chain connects TRBV2 to TRBJ2-5; 11 bases are shared with TRBD1. The clonotype comes from a human donor with multiple sclerosis. Sequenced: CD4+ T cells from PBMCs. The CDR3 is CASSGDRGQETQYF. CDR3 sequence (DNA): TGTGCCAGCAGTGGGGACAGGGGGCAAGAGACCCAGTACTTC. The entire variable domain, with the rest obtained from reference TRBV2 and TRBJ2-5, is as follows: EPEVTQTPSHQVTQMGQEVILRCVPISNHLYFYWYRQILGQKVEFLVSFYNNEISEKSEIFDDQFSVERPDGSNFTLKIRSTKLEDSAMYFCASSGDRGQETQYFGPGTRLLVL.